The clone carrying this T cell receptor (beta chain) was recorded at least ten times. Its antigen remains unknown. This record belongs to a study of neurological immune-mediated disorders. TCRdb reprocessed the 5' RACE reads with MiXCR, giving one entry per CDR3 protein. The sample consists of 87,000 or so distinct CDR3 sequences, roughly 3.5% of them appearing once. Study-level results: The study phylogenetically grouped the repertoires of 18 of 34 multiple sclerosis patients into one related-CDR3 cluster, a possible signature. HTLV-1-associated myelopathy had the most TCR clonal expansion, while multiple sclerosis had the least, a level that fell below healthy controls.

The germline CDR1 and CDR2 sequences are SGHRS and YFSETQ. This CDR3 region has 14 residues. V lost 4 bases, J lost 5 bases, and 7 bases stayed unmatched. The material sequenced was PBMCs. This receptor was taken from a woman aged 45-60 years with multiple sclerosis. The V call is TRBV5-1, the J call TRBJ2-7; 9 bases match TRBD1. The CDR3 loop reads CASSGGTGYNEQYF. DNA of the CDR3: TGCGCCAGCAGCGGGGGGACAGGGTACAACGAGCAGTACTTC.